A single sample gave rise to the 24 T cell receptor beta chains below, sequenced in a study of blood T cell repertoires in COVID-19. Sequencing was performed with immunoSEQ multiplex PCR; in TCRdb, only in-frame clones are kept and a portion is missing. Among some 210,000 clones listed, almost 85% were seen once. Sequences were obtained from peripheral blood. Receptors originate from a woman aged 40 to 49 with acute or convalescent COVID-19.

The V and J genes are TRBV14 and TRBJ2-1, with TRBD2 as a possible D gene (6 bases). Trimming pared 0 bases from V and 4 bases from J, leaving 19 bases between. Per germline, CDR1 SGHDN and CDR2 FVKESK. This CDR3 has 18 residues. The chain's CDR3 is CASSQDLSGSNLYNEQFF. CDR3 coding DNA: TGTGCCAGCAGCCAAGACCTATCCGGGAGTAATCTATACAATGAGCAGTTCTTC.

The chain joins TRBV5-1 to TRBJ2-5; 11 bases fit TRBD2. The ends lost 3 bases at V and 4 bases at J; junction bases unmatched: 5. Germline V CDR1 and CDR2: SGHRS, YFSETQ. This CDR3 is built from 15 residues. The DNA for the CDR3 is TGCGCCAGCAGCTCAGGGACTAGCGGAAGAGAGACCCAGTACTTC. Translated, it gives CASSSGTSGRETQYF. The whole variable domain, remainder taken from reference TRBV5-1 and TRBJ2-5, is KAGVTQTPRYLIKTRGQQVTLSCSPISGHRSVSWYQQTPGQGLQFLFEYFSETQRNKGNFPGRFSGRQFSNSRSEMNVSTLELGDSALYLCASSSGTSGRETQYFGPGTRLLVL.

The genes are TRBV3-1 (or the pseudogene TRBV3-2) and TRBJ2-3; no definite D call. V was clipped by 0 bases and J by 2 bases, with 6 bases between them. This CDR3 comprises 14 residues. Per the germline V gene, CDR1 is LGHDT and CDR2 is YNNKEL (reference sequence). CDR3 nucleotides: TGTGCCAGCAGCCAAGACACCTACACAGATACGCAGTATTTT. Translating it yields CASSQDTYTDTQYF.

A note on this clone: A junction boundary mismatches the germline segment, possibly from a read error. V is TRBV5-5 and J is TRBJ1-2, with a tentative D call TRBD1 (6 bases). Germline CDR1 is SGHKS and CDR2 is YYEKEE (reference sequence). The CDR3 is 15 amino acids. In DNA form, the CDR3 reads TGTGCCAGCAGCCCTTATGGGGGCTCGAGTTATGGATACACCTTC. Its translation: CASSPYGGSSYGYTF.

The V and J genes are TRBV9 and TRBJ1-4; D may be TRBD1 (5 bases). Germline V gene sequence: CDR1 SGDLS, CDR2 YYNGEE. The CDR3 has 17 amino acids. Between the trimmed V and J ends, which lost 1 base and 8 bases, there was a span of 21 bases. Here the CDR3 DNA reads TGTGCCAGCAGCGTATCGGGTGGCAGGGTTAATGGAGAAAAACTGTTTTTT. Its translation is CASSVSGGRVNGEKLFF.

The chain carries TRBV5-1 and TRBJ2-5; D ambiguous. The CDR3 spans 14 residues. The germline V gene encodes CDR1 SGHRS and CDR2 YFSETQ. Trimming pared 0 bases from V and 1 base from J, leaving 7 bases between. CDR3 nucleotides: TGCGCCAGCAGCTTGGTTAGTTTCCAAGAGACCCAGTACTTC. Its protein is CASSLVSFQETQYF.

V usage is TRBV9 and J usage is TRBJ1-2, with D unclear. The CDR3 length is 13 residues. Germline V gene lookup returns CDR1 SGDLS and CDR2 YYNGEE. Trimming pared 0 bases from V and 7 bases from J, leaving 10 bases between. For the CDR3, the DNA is TGTGCCAGCAGCGTAGGGTCCCGGGGTGGCTACACCTTC. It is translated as CASSVGSRGGYTF.

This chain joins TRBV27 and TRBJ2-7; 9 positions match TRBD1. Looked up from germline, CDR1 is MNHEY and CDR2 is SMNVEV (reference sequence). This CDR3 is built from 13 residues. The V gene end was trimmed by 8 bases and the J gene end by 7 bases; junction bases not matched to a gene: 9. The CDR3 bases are TGTGCCAGCGGCCCCGGACAGGGGAATGAGCAGTACTTC. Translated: CASGPGQGNEQYF.

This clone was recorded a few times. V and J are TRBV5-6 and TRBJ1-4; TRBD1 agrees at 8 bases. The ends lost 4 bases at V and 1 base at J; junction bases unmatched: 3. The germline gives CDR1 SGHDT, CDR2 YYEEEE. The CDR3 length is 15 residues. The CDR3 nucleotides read TGTGCCAGCAGCCCTACAGGGGGAACTAATGAAAAACTGTTTTTT. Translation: CASSPTGGTNEKLFF.

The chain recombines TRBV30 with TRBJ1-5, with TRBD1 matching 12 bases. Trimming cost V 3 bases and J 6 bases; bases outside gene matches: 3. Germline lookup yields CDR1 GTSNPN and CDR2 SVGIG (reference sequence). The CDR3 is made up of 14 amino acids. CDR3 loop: CAWRGTGGGQPQHF. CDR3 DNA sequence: TGTGCCTGGAGGGGGACAGGGGGCGGTCAGCCCCAGCATTTT.

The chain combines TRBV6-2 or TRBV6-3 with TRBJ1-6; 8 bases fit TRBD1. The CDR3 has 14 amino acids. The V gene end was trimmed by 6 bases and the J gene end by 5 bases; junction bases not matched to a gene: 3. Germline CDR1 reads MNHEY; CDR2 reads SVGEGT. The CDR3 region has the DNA TGTGCCAGCAGCGGGACAGGAAATAATTCACCCCTCCACTTT. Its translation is CASSGTGNNSPLHF.

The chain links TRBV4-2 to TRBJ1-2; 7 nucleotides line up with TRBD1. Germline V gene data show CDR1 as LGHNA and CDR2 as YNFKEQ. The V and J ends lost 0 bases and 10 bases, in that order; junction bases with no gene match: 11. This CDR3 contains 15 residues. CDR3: CASSQDFRGQLLYTF. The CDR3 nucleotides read TGTGCCAGCAGCCAAGATTTTCGGGGACAGCTTCTCTACACCTTC.

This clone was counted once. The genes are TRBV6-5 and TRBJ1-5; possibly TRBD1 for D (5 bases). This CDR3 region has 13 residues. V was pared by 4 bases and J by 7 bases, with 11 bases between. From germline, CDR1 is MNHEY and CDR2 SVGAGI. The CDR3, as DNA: TGTGCCAGCAGTTTATCCCAGGGCCAGCCCCAGCATTTT. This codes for CASSLSQGQPQHF.

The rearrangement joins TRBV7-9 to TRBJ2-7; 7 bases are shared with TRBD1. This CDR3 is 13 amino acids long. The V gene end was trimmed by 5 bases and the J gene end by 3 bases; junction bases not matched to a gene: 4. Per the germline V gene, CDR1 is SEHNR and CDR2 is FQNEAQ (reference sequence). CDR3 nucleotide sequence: TGTGCCAGCAGCAGGGGGCAATTCTACGAGCAGTACTTC. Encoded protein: CASSRGQFYEQYF. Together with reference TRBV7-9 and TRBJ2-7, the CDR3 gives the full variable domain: DTGVSQNPRHKITKRGQNVTFRCDPISEHNRLYWYRQTLGQGPEFLTYFQNEAQLEKSRLLSDRFSAERPKGSFSTLEIQRTEQGDSAMYLCASSRGQFYEQYFGPGTRLTVT.

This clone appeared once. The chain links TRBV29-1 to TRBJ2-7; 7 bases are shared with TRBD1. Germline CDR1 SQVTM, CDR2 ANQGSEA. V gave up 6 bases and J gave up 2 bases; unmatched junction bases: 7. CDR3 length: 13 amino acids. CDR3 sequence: CSVPGQRPYEQYF. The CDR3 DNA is TGCAGCGTCCCGGGACAGAGACCCTACGAGCAGTACTTC.

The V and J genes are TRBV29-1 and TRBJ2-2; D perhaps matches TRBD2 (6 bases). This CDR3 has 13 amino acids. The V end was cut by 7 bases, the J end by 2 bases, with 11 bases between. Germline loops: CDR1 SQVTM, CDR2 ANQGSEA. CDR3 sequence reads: CSGSGGNTGELFF. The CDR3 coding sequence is TGCAGCGGCTCCGGGGGAAACACCGGGGAGCTGTTTTTT.

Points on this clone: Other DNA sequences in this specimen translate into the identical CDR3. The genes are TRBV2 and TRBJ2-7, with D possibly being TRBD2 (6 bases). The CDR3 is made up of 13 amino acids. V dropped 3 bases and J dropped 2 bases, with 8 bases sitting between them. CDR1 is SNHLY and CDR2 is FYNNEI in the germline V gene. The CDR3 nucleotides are TGTGCCAGCAGTGACAGACTAGCCTACGAGCAGTACTTC. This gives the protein CASSDRLAYEQYF.

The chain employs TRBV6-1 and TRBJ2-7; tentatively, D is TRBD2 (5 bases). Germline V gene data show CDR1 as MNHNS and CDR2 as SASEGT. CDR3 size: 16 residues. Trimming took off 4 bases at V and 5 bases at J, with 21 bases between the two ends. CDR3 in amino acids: CASSVIANRAEDEQYF. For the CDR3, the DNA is TGTGCCAGCAGTGTAATTGCGAATAGGGCGGAGGACGAGCAGTACTTC.

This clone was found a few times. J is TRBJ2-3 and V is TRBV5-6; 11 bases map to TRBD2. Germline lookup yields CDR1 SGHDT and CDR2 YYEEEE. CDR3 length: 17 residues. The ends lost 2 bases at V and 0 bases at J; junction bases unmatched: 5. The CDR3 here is CASSFLAGGLSTDTQYF. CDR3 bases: TGTGCCAGCAGCTTTCTAGCGGGGGGCCTCAGCACAGATACGCAGTATTTT.

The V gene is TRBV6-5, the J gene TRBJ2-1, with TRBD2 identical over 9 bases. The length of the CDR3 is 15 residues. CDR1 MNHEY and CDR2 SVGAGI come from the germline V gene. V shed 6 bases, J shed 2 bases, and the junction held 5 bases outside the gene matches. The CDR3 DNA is TGTGCCAGCAGGTCTTCTAGCGGGGCCTACAATGAGCAGTTCTTC. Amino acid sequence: CASRSSSGAYNEQFF.

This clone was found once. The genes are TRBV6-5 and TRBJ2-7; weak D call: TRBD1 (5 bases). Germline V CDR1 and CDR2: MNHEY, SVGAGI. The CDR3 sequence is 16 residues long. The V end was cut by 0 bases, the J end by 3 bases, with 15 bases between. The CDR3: CASSYSILTGLYEQYF. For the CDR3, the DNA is TGTGCCAGCAGTTACTCGATTTTAACAGGCCTCTACGAGCAGTACTTC.

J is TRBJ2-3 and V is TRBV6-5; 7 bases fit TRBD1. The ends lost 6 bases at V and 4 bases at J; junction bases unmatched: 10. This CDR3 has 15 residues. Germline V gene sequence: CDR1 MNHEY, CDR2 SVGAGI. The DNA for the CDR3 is TGTGCCAGCAGCAGGGGGTTAACGGGCCCAGATACGCAGTATTTT. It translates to CASSRGLTGPDTQYF.

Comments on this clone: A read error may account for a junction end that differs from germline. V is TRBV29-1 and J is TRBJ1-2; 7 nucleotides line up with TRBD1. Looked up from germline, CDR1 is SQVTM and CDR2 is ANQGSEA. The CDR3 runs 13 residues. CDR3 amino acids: CSVEALTGYGYTF. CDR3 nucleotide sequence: TGCAGCGTCGAAGCGCTGACAGGGTATGGCTACACCTTC. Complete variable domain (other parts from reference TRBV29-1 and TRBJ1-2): SAVISQKPSRDICQRGTSLTIQCQVDSQVTMMFWYRQQPGQSLTLIATANQGSEATYESGFVIDKFPISRPNLTFSTLTVSNMSPEDSSIYLCSVEALTGYGYTFGSGTRLTVV.

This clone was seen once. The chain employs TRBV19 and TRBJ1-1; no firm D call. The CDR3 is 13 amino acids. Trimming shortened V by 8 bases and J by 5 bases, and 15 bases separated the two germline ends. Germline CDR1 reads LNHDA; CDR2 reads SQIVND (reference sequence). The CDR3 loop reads CASSRSPGTEAFF. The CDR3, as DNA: TGTGCCAGTTCAAGGTCTCCGGGTACTGAAGCTTTCTTT.